A single sample gave rise to the 14 T cell receptor beta chains below, sequenced in a study of OX40 agonist ivuxolimab in advanced cancers. Sequencing was performed with immunoSEQ multiplex PCR; in TCRdb, only in-frame clones are kept and a portion is missing. The sample shows around 60,000 clones, 88% of them seen only once. The sample was CD4+ or CD8+ T cells sorted from blood, taken in a trial of the OX40 agonist ivuxolimab. The origin of the receptors is an adult with an advanced solid tumor such as melanoma, head and neck, liver or kidney cancer.

The rearrangement links TRBV5-1 to TRBJ1-1, with 7 bases that match TRBD1. The CDR3 totals 15 residues. The junction had 9 bases not matched to a gene; V was cut back by 1 base and J by 6 bases. Germline assignment: CDR1 SGHRS and CDR2 YFSETQ. CDR3 DNA: TGCGCCAGCAGCTTGCCGACAGGGAATCTCGCTGAAGCTTTCTTT. This sequence encodes CASSLPTGNLAEAFF.

J is TRBJ1-2 and V is TRBV5-1, with unresolved D. The CDR3 consists of 13 residues. V lost 4 bases and J lost 4, with 11 bases in between. In germline, CDR1 is SGHRS, CDR2 YFSETQ. This CDR3 is CASSPDLGYGYTF. The CDR3 region has the DNA TGCGCCAGCAGCCCGGACCTGGGCTATGGCTACACCTTC.

This clone was detected once. The genes are TRBV4-2 and TRBJ1-5; unclear D gene. Germline CDR1 is LGHNA and CDR2 is YNFKEQ. Trimming pared 0 bases from V and 11 bases from J, leaving 14 bases between. The CDR3 length is 14 residues. The CDR3 DNA is TGTGCCAGCAGCCAAGATTGGAGAGGTGAGGCCCAGCATTTT. As protein: CASSQDWRGEAQHF.

The gene calls are TRBV30 and TRBJ2-3; 12 positions match TRBD1. The J segment lost 2 bases and the V segment lost 3 bases, leaving 9 bases of the junction unmatched. Germline V gene data show CDR1 as GTSNPN and CDR2 as SVGIG (reference sequence). The CDR3 covers 17 residues. This CDR3 reads CAWRNAGTGGFTDTQYF. The CDR3 region has the DNA TGTGCCTGGAGGAATGCCGGGACAGGGGGCTTCACAGATACGCAGTATTTT.

The chain combines TRBV28 with TRBJ1-2, with TRBD1 identical over 7 bases. Trimming took 3 bases from V and 4 from J; bases not matched to a gene: 5. The CDR3 runs to 14 residues. CDR1 MDHEN and CDR2 SYDVKM come from the germline V gene. The CDR3 sequence is CASSFGGGLYGYTF. CDR3 DNA sequence: TGTGCCAGCAGTTTCGGAGGGGGCCTCTATGGCTACACCTTC.

The gene calls are TRBV9 and TRBJ2-2; a possible D gene is TRBD2 (5 bases). Germline V gene data show CDR1 as SGDLS and CDR2 as YYNGEE. There are 14 residues in the CDR3. Trimming left V 0 bases short and J 6 bases short, with 9 bases between. The CDR3 DNA is TGTGCCAGCAGCGTAGGTAGCGTGGCCGGGGAGCTGTTTTTT. Its translation: CASSVGSVAGELFF.

The chain couples TRBV5-1 to TRBJ2-3; D gene unclear. The CDR3 covers 15 residues. V gave up 0 bases and J gave up 0 bases, with 8 bases separating them. The germline V gene encodes CDR1 SGHRS and CDR2 YFSETQ. CDR3 in DNA: TGCGCCAGCAGCTTGGAAGCCCCGAGCACAGATACGCAGTATTTT. Translated: CASSLEAPSTDTQYF.

The J gene is TRBJ1-4, the V gene TRBV6-1; 7 bases are a match to TRBD1. The CDR3 is 16 residues long. Germline-derived CDR1 and CDR2 are MNHNS and SASEGT. Unmatched junction bases numbered 5, after V lost 1 base and J lost 3 bases. The CDR3 region is CASSEGQGPSNEKLFF. The CDR3 DNA is TGTGCCAGCAGTGAAGGACAGGGTCCGTCTAATGAAAAACTGTTTTTT.

The chain combines TRBV7-8 with TRBJ2-2; D not resolved. V lost 6 bases, J lost 3 bases, and 14 bases lay in between. The V gene's germline CDR1 is SGHVS and CDR2 FQNEAQ. The CDR3 length is 15 residues. The DNA of the CDR3 is TGTGCCAGCAGTCGCTCCGGTGGATACACCGGGGAGCTGTTTTTT. Its translation is CASSRSGGYTGELFF.

This sequence joins TRBV5-1 and TRBJ2-6; possibly TRBD1 or TRBD2 for D (6 bases each). V shed 3 bases and J shed 3 bases, with 13 bases lying between them. The CDR3 spans 16 residues. Per germline, CDR1 SGHRS and CDR2 YFSETQ. Here the CDR3 reads CASSYGRGVGANVLTF. In DNA, the CDR3 is TGCGCCAGCAGCTATGGTAGGGGGGTTGGGGCCAACGTCCTGACTTTC.

The chain recombines TRBV28 with TRBJ2-1; D unclear. This CDR3 region has 12 residues. Per the germline V gene, CDR1 is MDHEN and CDR2 is SYDVKM. V was pared by 8 bases and J by 5 bases, with 10 bases between. CDR3: CASERRNNEQFF. The CDR3 coding sequence is TGTGCCAGCGAGAGGCGGAACAATGAGCAGTTCTTC.

The rearrangement joins TRBV9 to TRBJ1-3, with D unresolved. Germline CDR1 is SGDLS and CDR2 is YYNGEE. V was cut by 0 bases and J by 0 bases, with 7 bases left in between. The CDR3 loop spans 15 amino acids. The CDR3 spells CASSVGAISGNTIYF. In DNA, the CDR3 is TGTGCCAGCAGCGTAGGAGCGATCTCTGGAAACACCATATATTTT.

This chain uses TRBV28 with TRBJ2-2; the match to TRBD1 covers 12 bases. The CDR3 totals 16 residues. Germline V CDR1 and CDR2: MDHEN, SYDVKM. With 7 bases clipped from V and 10 bases from J, the junction kept 13 bases outside the gene matches. This CDR3 reads CASISPGQGAGKELFF. Here the CDR3 DNA reads TGTGCCAGCATCTCACCGGGACAGGGGGCTGGTAAGGAGCTGTTTTTT.

The V and J genes are TRBV11-2 and TRBJ2-2; D perhaps matches TRBD1 (6 bases). This CDR3 spans 16 amino acids. Germline CDR1 is SGHAT and CDR2 is FQNNGV. Trimming pared 8 bases from V and 0 bases from J, leaving 16 bases between. The CDR3 region is CASLGQTASNTGELFF. CDR3 nucleotides: TGTGCCAGCTTAGGACAGACTGCCTCGAACACCGGGGAGCTGTTTTTT.